The 4 T cell receptor beta chains below were found in one sample sequenced in a study of cytomegalovirus exposure and HLA in healthy donors. The PCR employed 60 Vbeta primers together with 13 Jbeta primers. Only in-frame clones appear in the TCRdb table, and some are missing; sequencing was by immunoSEQ multiplex PCR. The sample has over 150,000 clones, roughly 86% seen once. The sequencing sample was made of PBMCs. The source of these receptors is a girl between 5 and 17 years old in good health and CMV-seropositive.

This chain links TRBV11-2 with TRBJ2-5; weak D call: TRBD2 (7 bases). Germline V lookup: CDR1 SGHAT, CDR2 FQNNGV. CDR3 length: 17 residues. V lost 0 bases and J lost 5, with 19 bases in between. The CDR3 region is CASSLDEENREGETQYF. The DNA of the CDR3 is TGTGCCAGCAGCTTAGATGAGGAGAACAGGGAGGGGGAGACCCAGTACTTC. The full variable domain, rest sourced from reference TRBV11-2 and TRBJ2-5, is EAGVAQSPRYKIIEKRQSVAFWCNPISGHATLYWYQQILGQGPKLLIQFQNNGVVDDSQLPKDRFSAERLKGVDSTLKIQPAKLEDSAVYLCASSLDEENREGETQYFGPGTRLLVL.

The rearrangement links TRBV6-5 to TRBJ2-7; the D gene is possibly TRBD2 (5 bases). Trimming shortened V by 5 bases and J by 4 bases, and 9 bases separated the two germline ends. From germline, CDR1 is MNHEY and CDR2 SVGAGI. The CDR3 spans 12 residues. This chain's CDR3 is CASSPDWYEQYF. The CDR3 DNA follows: TGTGCCAGCAGTCCGGACTGGTACGAGCAGTACTTC.

The chain recombines TRBV11-2 with TRBJ2-2; 9 positions match TRBD1. This CDR3 contains 14 residues. Germline assignment: CDR1 SGHAT and CDR2 FQNNGV. V lost 11 bases and J lost 2; bases outside the gene matches: 6. The CDR3 coding sequence is TGTGCCTCGACGGGACAGGGTAACACCGGGGAGCTGTTTTTT. Its protein product is CASTGQGNTGELFF.

The chain is built from TRBV19 and TRBJ1-1; tentative D call: TRBD1 (5 bases). Trimming pared 3 bases from V and 1 base from J, leaving 12 bases between. CDR1 is LNHDA, CDR2 SQIVND, per germline (reference sequence). This CDR3 spans 15 amino acids. This CDR3 reads CASSMFFGGNTEAFF. The DNA of the CDR3 is TGTGCCAGTAGTATGTTCTTCGGGGGGAACACTGAAGCTTTCTTT.